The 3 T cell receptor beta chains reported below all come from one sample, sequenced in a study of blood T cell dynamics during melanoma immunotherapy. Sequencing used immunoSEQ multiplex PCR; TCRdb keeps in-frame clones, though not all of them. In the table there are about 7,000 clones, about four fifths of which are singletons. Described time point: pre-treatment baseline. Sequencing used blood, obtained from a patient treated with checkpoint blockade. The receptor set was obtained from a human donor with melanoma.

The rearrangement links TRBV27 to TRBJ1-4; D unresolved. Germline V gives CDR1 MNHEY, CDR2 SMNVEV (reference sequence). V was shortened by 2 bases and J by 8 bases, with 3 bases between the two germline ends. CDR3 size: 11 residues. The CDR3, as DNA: TGTGCCAGCAGTTTAGAAGAAAAACTGTTTTTT. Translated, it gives CASSLEEKLFF. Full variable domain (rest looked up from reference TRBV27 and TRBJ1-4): EAQVTQNPRYLITVTGKKLTVTCSQNMNHEYMSWYRQDPGLGLRQIYYSMNVEVTDKGDVPEGYKVSRKEKRNFPLILESPSPNQTSLYFCASSLEEKLFFGSGTQLSVL.

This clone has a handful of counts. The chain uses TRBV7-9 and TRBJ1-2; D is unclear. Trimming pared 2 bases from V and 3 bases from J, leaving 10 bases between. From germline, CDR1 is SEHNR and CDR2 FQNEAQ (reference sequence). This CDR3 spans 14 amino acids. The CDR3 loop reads CASSLSEPYYGYTF. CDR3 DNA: TGTGCCAGCAGCTTATCCGAGCCCTACTATGGCTACACCTTC.

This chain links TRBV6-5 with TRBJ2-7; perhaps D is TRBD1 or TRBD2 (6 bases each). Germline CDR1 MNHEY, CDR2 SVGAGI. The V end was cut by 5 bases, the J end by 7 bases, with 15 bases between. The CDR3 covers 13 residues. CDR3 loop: CASSLGGSGEQYF. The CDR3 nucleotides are TGTGCCAGCAGTCTAGGGGGAAGCGGGGAGCAGTACTTC.